A selection of T cell receptor beta chains follows, all from one sample in a study of OX40 agonist ivuxolimab in advanced cancers. Generated by immunoSEQ multiplex PCR, the TCRdb table keeps only in-frame clones and is missing some. The sample includes 65,000 to 80,000 clones, roughly 87% of them seen just once. Sequencing was performed on CD4+ or CD8+ T cells sorted from blood, taken in a trial of the OX40 agonist ivuxolimab. These receptors came from an adult with an advanced solid tumor such as melanoma, head and neck, liver or kidney cancer. Each CDR3 is given with its conserved first and last residue. D genes are given only for firm matches. Clone size is not always given. Where it is, it says once, few, many or a class for expanded clones.

TRBD1	NA	TRBV4-1	TRBJ1-4	CASSHRDSLETEKLFF	TGCGCCAGCAGCCATAGGGACAGCCTAGAAACTGAAAAACTGTTTTTT
NA	NA	TRBV5-1	TRBJ2-5	CASNQGQQKETQYF	TGCGCCAGCAACCAGGGACAACAGAAAGAGACCCAGTACTTC
TRBD2	NA	TRBV6-5	TRBJ2-7	CASSYSFREAYEQYF	TGTGCCAGCAGTTACTCGTTCCGGGAGGCCTACGAGCAGTACTTC
NA	NA	TRBV5-6	TRBJ2-3	CASSLEPTSSTDTQYF	TGTGCCAGCAGCTTGGAGCCTACCTCTAGCACAGATACGCAGTATTTT
NA	NA	TRBV28	TRBJ2-1	CASSLSLVYNEQFF	TGTGCCAGCAGTTTATCCCTAGTGTACAATGAGCAGTTCTTC
NA	once	TRBV21-1	TRBJ1-1	CASSRRWVNTEAFF	TGTGCCAGCAGCCGACGGTGGGTGAACACTGAAGCTTTCTTT
TRBD1	once	TRBV10-3	TRBJ1-1	CAISESAWGDRGFDTEAFF	TGTGCCATCAGTGAGTCGGCCTGGGGGGACAGGGGTTTTGACACTGAAGCTTTCTTT
NA	NA	TRBV28	TRBJ2-7	CASSLSRGLTYEQYF	TGTGCCAGCAGTTTATCCAGGGGTCTGACCTACGAGCAGTACTTC
NA	NA	TRBV27	TRBJ1-5	CASSLVFNQPQHF	TGTGCCAGCAGTTTAGTGTTCAATCAGCCCCAGCATTTT
TRBD1	NA	TRBV19	TRBJ1-1	CASSPRQGMNTEAFF	TGTGCCAGTAGTCCCCGACAGGGGATGAACACTGAAGCTTTCTTT
NA	NA	TRBV18	TRBJ2-7	CASSPTGTSYEQYF	TGTGCCAGCTCTCCAACAGGAACCTCCTACGAGCAGTACTTC
NA	NA	TRBV5-8	TRBJ1-2	CASSLGVDYGYTF	TGTGCCAGCAGCTTGGGGGTTGACTATGGCTACACCTTC
NA	few	TRBV7-9	TRBJ2-5	CASSTSGGVETQYF	TGTGCCAGCAGCACCAGTGGGGGCGTGGAGACCCAGTACTTC
NA	few	TRBV5-1	TRBJ2-3	CASSKGDRTDTQYF	TGCGCCAGCAGCAAAGGGGACCGCACAGATACGCAGTATTTT
NA	NA	TRBV10-3	TRBJ1-5	CAISESTRGGDQPQHF	TGTGCCATCAGTGAGTCGACTCGTGGGGGCGATCAGCCCCAGCATTTT
NA	few	TRBV5-5	TRBJ2-3	CASSPPTDTQYF	TGTGCCAGCAGCCCCCCCACAGATACGCAGTATTTT
NA	NA	TRBV19	TRBJ1-3	CASSRAGRGSGNTIYF	TGTGCCAGTAGTAGAGCGGGAAGGGGCTCTGGAAACACCATATATTTT
NA	NA	TRBV13	TRBJ1-1	CASSLGPVPRAEAFF	TGTGCCAGCAGCTTAGGCCCGGTCCCTCGGGCTGAAGCTTTCTTT
NA	NA	TRBV7-8	TRBJ1-3	CASGRGNSGNTIYF	TGTGCCAGCGGCCGGGGAAACTCTGGAAACACCATATATTTT
NA	NA	TRBV4-1	TRBJ2-3	CASSQQQITTDTQYF	TGCGCCAGCAGCCAACAACAAATCACCACAGATACGCAGTATTTT
NA	NA	TRBV28	TRBJ2-7	CASSFGVYEQYF	TGTGCCAGCAGTTTTGGAGTCTACGAGCAGTACTTC
NA	NA	TRBV7-8	TRBJ1-3	CASSLTQVLTSGNTIYF	TGTGCCAGCAGCTTAACACAGGTTTTAACCTCTGGAAACACCATATATTTT
NA	NA	TRBV14	TRBJ2-3	CASLVQGTDTQYF	TGTGCCAGCCTCGTCCAGGGAACAGATACGCAGTATTTT
NA	NA	TRBV27	TRBJ2-5	CASSLRVRETQYF	TGTGCCAGCAGTTTACGGGTAAGAGAGACCCAGTACTTC
NA	few	TRBV27	TRBJ1-1	CASSFRGPGAEAFF	TGTGCCAGCAGTTTTCGGGGCCCGGGGGCTGAAGCTTTCTTT
TRBD2	NA	TRBV7-9	TRBJ2-3	CASSSRVAGGLSTDTQYF	TGTGCCAGCAGCTCCCGGGTAGCGGGAGGCTTAAGCACAGATACGCAGTATTTT
TRBD2	NA	TRBV4-2	TRBJ2-1	CASSPNPRLAGRYNEQFF	TGTGCCAGCAGTCCTAACCCTAGACTAGCGGGCAGGTACAATGAGCAGTTCTTC
TRBD2	NA	TRBV2	TRBJ2-2	CASAARSSGNTGELFF	TGTGCCAGCGCTGCCCGGTCTAGCGGGAACACCGGGGAGCTGTTTTTT
NA	NA	TRBV2	TRBJ1-1	CASRKVEVNTEAFF	TGTGCCAGCAGGAAAGTCGAGGTGAACACTGAAGCTTTCTTT
NA	NA	TRBV29-1	TRBJ1-2	CSVGDTAGGYTF	TGCAGCGTTGGGGACACCGCCGGAGGCTACACCTTC
NA	few	TRBV19	TRBJ1-1	CASIVRGNTEAFF	TGTGCCAGTATCGTTCGGGGTAACACTGAAGCTTTCTTT
TRBD2	NA	TRBV12-5	TRBJ2-7	CASGFPNTGTSGIYEQYF	TGTGCTAGTGGTTTCCCAAATACCGGGACTAGCGGGATTTACGAGCAGTACTTC
TRBD2	NA	TRBV29-1	TRBJ2-1	CSVDTSGSFSEQFF	TGCAGCGTTGATACTAGCGGGAGCTTTTCTGAGCAGTTCTTC
NA	NA	TRBV28	TRBJ2-1	CASSLGAGAGVYNEQFF	TGTGCCAGCAGTTTAGGGGCGGGGGCAGGGGTCTACAATGAGCAGTTCTTC
NA	NA	TRBV5-1	TRBJ2-5	CASRHRQDIQETQYF	TGCGCCAGCAGACATCGCCAGGATATCCAAGAGACCCAGTACTTC
NA	NA	TRBV28	TRBJ2-7	CASTGRPSYEQYF	TGTGCCAGCACAGGGAGGCCTTCCTACGAGCAGTACTTC
TRBD2	NA	TRBV19	TRBJ2-7	CASSIAGRAYEQYF	TGTGCCAGTAGTATAGCCGGGAGGGCCTACGAGCAGTACTTC
NA	NA	TRBV6-6	TRBJ1-1	CASSYSGGRNTEAFF	TGTGCCAGCAGTTACTCGGGGGGACGAAACACTGAAGCTTTCTTT
TRBD1	NA	TRBV18	TRBJ1-4	CASSPQGTGTEKLFF	TGTGCCAGCTCCCCGCAGGGGACAGGGACTGAAAAACTGTTTTTT